The clone carrying this TCR beta chain came up once. What it recognizes is unknown. This record belongs to a study of glioma-infiltrating T cells. The iRepertoire nested amplicon-rescue multiplex PCR amplified TCR alpha and beta CDR3s from RNA. One-step reverse transcription and amplification started from approximately 100-400 ng of tissue mRNA or PBMC total RNA. TCRdb re-analysed the multiplex PCR reads in MiXCR, keeping a single row per CDR3 protein. The sample consists of some 180,000 distinct CDR3 sequences, about 31% of them appearing once. Findings and limits, study-wide: Tissue-blood divergence was below expectation in non-neoplastic patients, above in gliomas. CDR3 overlap between tissue and blood was very small.

V gave up 0 bases and J gave up 3 bases, with 10 bases separating them. The CDR3 has 14 residues. Per the germline V gene, CDR1 is SGDLS and CDR2 is YYNGEE. The specimen sequenced was glioma tissue, nonneoplastic brain tissue, or PBMCs (not recorded which). This rearrangement joins TRBV9 to TRBJ2-7; D might be TRBD2 (5 bases). This clonotype originated in a human donor with low-grade glioma or glioblastoma, undergoing nonglioma brain surgery, or in good health (not recorded which). This chain's CDR3 is CASSVATGSYEQYF. The CDR3 coding sequence is TGTGCCAGCAGCGTAGCTACGGGAAGCTACGAGCAGTACTTC.